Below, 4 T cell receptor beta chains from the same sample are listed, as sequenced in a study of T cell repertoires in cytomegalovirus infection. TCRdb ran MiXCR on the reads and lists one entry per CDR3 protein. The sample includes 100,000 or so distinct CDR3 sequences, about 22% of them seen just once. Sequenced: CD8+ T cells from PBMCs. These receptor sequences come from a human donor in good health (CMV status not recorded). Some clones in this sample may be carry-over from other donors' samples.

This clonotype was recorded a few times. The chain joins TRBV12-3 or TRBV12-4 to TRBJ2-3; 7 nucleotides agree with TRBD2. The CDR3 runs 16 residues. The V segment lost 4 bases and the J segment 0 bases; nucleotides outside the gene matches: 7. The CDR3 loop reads CASSSASGASTDTQYF. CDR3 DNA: TGTGCCAGCAGTTCGGCTAGCGGCGCTAGCACAGATACGCAGTATTTT.

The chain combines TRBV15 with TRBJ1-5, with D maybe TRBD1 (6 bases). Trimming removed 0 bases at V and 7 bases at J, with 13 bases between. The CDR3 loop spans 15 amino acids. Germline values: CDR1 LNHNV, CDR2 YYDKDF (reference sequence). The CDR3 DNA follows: TGTGCCACCAGCAGAGAAGGGCAGGGGATCCAGCCCCAGCATTTT. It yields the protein CATSREGQGIQPQHF.

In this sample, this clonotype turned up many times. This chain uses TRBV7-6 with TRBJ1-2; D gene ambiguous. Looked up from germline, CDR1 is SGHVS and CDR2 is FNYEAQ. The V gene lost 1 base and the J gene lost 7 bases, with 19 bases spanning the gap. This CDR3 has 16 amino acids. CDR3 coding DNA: TGTGCCAGCAGCTTAGTGGGCGGGGAAGGGATGCGTGGCTACACCTTC. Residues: CASSLVGGEGMRGYTF.

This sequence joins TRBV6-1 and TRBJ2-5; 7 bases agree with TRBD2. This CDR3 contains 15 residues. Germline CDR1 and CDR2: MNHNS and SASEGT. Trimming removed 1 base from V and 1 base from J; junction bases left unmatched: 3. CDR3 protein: CASSEGGGTQETQYF. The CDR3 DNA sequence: TGTGCCAGCAGTGAAGGGGGGGGGACCCAAGAGACCCAGTACTTC.